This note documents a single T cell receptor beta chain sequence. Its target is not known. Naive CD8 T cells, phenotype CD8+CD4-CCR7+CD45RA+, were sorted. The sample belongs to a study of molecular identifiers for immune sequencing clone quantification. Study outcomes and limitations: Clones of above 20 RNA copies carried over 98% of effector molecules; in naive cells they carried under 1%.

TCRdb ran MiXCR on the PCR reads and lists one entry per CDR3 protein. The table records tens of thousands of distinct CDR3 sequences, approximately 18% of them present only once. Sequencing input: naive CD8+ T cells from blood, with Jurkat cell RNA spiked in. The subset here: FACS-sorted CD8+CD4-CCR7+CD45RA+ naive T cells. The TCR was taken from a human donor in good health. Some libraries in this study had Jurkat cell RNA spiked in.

The CDR3 protein is CASSFQGSNEQFF. As DNA, the CDR3 is TGTGCCAGCAGTTTCCAGGGGTCGAATGAGCAGTTCTTC. The chain carries TRBV27 and TRBJ2-1; a weak D match, TRBD1 (6 bases). Germline CDR1 and CDR2: MNHEY and SMNVEV (reference sequence). The CDR3 is made up of 13 amino acids. The V end lost 3 bases, the J end lost 7 bases, and 10 bases lay between the germline ends.